This TCR beta chain was identified during a study of blood T cell repertoires in COVID-19. Study summary: Some COVID-19 samples were acute and others convalescent; all came from the United States, Italy and Spain. Nucleic acid was either cDNA or gDNA, and it came from T cells, B-cell-depleted T cells, or PBMCs.

V dropped 5 bases and J dropped 4 bases, with 14 bases sitting between them. In germline, CDR1 is MRHNA, CDR2 SNTAGT. This CDR3 comprises 14 residues. Using immunoSEQ multiplex PCR, the repertoire was profiled, and TCRdb retains in-frame clones only, with some absent. The sample shows about 210,000 clones, about 91% of them seen only once. The sequence came from a man younger than 35 with active or convalescent COVID-19. Specimen: peripheral blood. The chain is built from TRBV6-4 and TRBJ1-2; no firm D call. In nucleotides, the CDR3 is TGTGCCAGCAGTCCCGGGATTATGGGCTATGGCTACACCTTC. Translated, it gives CASSPGIMGYGYTF.